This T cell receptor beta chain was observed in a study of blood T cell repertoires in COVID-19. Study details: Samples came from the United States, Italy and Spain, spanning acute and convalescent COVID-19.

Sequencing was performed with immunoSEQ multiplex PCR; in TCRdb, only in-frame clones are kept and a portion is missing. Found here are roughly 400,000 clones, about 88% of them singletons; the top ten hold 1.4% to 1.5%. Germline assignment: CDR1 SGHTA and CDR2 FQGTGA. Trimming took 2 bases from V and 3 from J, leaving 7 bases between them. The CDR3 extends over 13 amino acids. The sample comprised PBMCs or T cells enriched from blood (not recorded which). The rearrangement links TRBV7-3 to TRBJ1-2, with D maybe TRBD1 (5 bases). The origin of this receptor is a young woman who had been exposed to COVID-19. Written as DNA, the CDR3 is TGTGCCAGCAGCTTAGGGGCGGACTATGGCTACACCTTC. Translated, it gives CASSLGADYGYTF.